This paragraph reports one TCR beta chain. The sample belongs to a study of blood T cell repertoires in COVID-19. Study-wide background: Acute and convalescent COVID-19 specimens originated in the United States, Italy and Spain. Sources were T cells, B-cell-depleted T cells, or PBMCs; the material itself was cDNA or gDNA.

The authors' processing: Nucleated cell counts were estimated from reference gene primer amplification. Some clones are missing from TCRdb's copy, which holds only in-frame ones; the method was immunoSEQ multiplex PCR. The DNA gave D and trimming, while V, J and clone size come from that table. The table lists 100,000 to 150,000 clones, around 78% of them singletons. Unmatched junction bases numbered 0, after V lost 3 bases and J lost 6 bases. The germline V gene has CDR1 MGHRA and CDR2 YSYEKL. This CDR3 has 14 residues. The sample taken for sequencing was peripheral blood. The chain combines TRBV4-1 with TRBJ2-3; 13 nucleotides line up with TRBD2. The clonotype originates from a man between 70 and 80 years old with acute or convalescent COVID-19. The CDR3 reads CASSQGLAGDTQYF. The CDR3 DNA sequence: TGCGCCAGCAGCCAGGGACTAGCGGGGGATACGCAGTATTTT.